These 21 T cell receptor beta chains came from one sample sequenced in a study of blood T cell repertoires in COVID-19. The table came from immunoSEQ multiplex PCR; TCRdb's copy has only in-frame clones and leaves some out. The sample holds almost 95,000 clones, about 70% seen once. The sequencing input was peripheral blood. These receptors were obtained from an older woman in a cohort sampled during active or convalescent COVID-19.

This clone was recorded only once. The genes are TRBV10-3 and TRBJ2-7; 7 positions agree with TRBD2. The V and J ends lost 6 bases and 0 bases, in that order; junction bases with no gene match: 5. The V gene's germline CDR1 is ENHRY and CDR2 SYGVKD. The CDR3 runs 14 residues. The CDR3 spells CAISAGRGSYEQYF. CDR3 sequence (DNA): TGTGCCATCAGCGCGGGGAGGGGCTCCTACGAGCAGTACTTC.

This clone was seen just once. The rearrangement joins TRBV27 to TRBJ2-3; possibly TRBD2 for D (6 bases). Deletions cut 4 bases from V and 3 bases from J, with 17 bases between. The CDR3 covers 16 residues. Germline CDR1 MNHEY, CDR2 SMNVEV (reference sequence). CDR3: CASSSAWGVRTDTQYF. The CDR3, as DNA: TGTGCCAGCAGTTCCGCGTGGGGGGTACGGACAGATACGCAGTATTTT.

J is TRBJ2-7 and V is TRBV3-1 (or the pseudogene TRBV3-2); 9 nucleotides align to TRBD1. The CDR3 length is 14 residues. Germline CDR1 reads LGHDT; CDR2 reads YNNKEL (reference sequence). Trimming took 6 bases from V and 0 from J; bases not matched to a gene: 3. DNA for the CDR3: TGTGCCAGCAGGCTGACAGGGGGCTCCTACGAGCAGTACTTC. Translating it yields CASRLTGGSYEQYF.

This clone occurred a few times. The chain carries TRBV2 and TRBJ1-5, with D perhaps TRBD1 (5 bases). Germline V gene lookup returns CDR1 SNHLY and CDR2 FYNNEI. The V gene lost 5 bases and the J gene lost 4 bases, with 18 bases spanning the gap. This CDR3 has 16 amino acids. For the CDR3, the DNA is TGTGCCAGCAGTTATCACGCAGGGATTTCGAATCAGCCCCAGCATTTT. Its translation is CASSYHAGISNQPQHF. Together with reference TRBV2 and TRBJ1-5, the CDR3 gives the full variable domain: EPEVTQTPSHQVTQMGQEVILRCVPISNHLYFYWYRQILGQKVEFLVSFYNNEISEKSEIFDDQFSVERPDGSNFTLKIRSTKLEDSAMYFCASSYHAGISNQPQHFGDGTRLSIL.

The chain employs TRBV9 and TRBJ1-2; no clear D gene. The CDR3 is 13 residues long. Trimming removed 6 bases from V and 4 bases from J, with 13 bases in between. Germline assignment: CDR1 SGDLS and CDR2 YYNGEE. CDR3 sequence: CASKAAGSYGYTF. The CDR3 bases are TGTGCCAGCAAGGCGGCGGGCTCCTATGGCTACACCTTC.

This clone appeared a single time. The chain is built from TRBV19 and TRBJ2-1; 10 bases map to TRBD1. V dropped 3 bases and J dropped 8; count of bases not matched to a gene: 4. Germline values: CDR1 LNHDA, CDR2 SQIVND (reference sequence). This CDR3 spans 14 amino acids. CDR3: CASSIGGTGDEQFF. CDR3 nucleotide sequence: TGTGCCAGTAGTATCGGGGGGACAGGGGATGAGCAGTTCTTC.

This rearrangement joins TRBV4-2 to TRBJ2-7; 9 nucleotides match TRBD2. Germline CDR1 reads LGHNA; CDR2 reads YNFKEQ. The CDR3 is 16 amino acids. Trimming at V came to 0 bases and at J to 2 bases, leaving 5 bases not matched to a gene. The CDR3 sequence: CASSQDVSGGPYEQYF. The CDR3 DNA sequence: TGTGCCAGCAGCCAAGATGTTAGCGGGGGACCCTACGAGCAGTACTTC.

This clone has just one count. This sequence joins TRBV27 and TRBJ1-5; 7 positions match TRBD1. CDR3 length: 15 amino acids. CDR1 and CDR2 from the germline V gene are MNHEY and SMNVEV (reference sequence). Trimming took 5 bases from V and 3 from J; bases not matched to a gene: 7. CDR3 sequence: CASSTNRGTNQPQHF. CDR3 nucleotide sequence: TGTGCCAGCAGTACAAACAGGGGCACCAATCAGCCCCAGCATTTT.

The CDR3 coding sequence is TGTGCCAGTAGTACCAAGGACATTTCGGCCCTCCACTTT. Translating it yields CASSTKDISALHF. The rearrangement links TRBV19 to TRBJ1-6; possible D gene TRBD1, 5 bases. With 4 bases removed from V and 14 bases from J, the gap between germline ends came to 15 bases. The CDR3 is 13 residues long. The germline gives CDR1 LNHDA, CDR2 SQIVND (reference sequence).

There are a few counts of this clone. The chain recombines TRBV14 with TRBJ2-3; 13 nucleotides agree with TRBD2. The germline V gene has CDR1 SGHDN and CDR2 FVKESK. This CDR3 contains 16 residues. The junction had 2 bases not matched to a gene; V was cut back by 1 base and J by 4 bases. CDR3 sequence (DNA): TGTGCCAGCAGCCAAGGGACTAGCGGGGGAGCAGATACGCAGTATTTT. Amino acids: CASSQGTSGGADTQYF. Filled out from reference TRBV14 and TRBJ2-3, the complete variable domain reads EAGVTQFPSHSVIEKGQTVTLRCDPISGHDNLYWYRRVMGKEIKFLLHFVKESKQDESGMPNNRFLAERTGGTYSTLKVQPAELEDSGVYFCASSQGTSGGADTQYFGPGTRLTVL.

The CDR3 loop is CASSLFKRRGTDTQYF. CDR3 nucleotides: TGTGCCAGCAGCTTGTTTAAGCGCCGGGGCACAGATACGCAGTATTTT. The chain employs TRBV5-8 and TRBJ2-3; D remains unclear. The germline V gene encodes CDR1 SGHTS and CDR2 YDEGEE. V dropped 1 base and J dropped 1 base, with 13 bases sitting between them. This CDR3 is built from 16 residues. Variable domain in full (rest from reference TRBV5-8 and TRBJ2-3): EAGVTQSPTHLIKTRGQQATLRCSPISGHTSVYWYQQALGLGLQFLLWYDEGEERNRGNFPPRFSGRQFPNYSSELNVNALELEDSALYLCASSLFKRRGTDTQYFGPGTRLTVL.

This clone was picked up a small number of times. CDR3 region: CASKSGQGNSPLHF. In DNA form, the CDR3 reads TGTGCCAGCAAATCGGGACAGGGGAATTCACCCCTCCACTTT. The chain has TRBV6-5 and TRBJ1-6; 10 nucleotides agree with TRBD1. The length of the CDR3 is 14 residues. The V gene end was trimmed by 7 bases and the J gene end by 7 bases; junction bases not matched to a gene: 4. Germline-derived CDR1 and CDR2 are MNHEY and SVGAGI.

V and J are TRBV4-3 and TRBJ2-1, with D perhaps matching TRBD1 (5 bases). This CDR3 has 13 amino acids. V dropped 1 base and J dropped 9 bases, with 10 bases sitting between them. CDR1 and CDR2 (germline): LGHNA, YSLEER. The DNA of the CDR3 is TGCGCCAGCAGCCAAGGGACAATCGGTGAGCAGTTCTTC. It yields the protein CASSQGTIGEQFF.

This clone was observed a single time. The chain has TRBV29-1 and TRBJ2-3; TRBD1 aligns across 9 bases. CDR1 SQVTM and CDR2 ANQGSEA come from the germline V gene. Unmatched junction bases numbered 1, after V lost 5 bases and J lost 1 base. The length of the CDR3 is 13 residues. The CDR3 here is CSVHRGRTDTQYF. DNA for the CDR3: TGCAGCGTTCACAGGGGGCGCACAGATACGCAGTATTTT.

The CDR3 DNA reads TGTGCCAGTAGTATATGGCAGGGTGAGTTAGGAACTGAAGCTTTCTTT. The encoded protein is CASSIWQGELGTEAFF. The chain combines TRBV19 with TRBJ1-1; the D gene is possibly TRBD1 (5 bases). The V gene lost 2 bases and the J gene lost 5 bases, with 18 bases spanning the gap. Germline V gene sequence: CDR1 LNHDA, CDR2 SQIVND (reference sequence). This CDR3 spans 16 amino acids.

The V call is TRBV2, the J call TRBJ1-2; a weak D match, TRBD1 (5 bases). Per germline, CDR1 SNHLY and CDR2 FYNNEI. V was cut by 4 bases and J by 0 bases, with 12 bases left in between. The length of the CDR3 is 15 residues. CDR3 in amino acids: CASSGRQHTNYGYTF. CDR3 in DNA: TGTGCCAGCAGTGGACGACAGCACACTAACTATGGCTACACCTTC.

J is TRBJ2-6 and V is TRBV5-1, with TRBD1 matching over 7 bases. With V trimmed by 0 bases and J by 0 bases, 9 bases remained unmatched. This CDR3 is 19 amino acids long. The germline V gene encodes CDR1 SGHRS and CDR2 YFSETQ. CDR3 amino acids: CASSLDGQVLLSGANVLTF. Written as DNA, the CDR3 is TGCGCCAGCAGCTTGGATGGACAGGTTCTACTCTCTGGGGCCAACGTCCTGACTTTC.

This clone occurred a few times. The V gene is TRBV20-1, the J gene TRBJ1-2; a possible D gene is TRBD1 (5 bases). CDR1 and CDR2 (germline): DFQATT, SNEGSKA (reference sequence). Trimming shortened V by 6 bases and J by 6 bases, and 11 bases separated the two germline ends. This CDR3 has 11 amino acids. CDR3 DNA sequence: TGCAGTGCCAAGAAAGGGGATGGCTACACCTTC. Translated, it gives CSAKKGDGYTF.

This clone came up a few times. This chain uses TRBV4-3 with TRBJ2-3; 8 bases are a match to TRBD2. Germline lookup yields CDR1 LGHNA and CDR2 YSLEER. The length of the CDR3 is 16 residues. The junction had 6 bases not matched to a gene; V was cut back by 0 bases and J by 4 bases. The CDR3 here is CASSQESGGASDTQYF. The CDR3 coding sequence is TGCGCCAGCAGCCAAGAATCGGGGGGGGCCTCAGATACGCAGTATTTT.

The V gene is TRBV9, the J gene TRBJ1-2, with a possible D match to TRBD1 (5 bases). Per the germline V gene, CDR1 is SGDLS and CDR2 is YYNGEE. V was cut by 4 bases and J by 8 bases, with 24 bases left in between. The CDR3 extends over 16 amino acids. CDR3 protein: CASSPRSKTDPRGYTF. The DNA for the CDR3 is TGTGCCAGCAGCCCCCGTTCGAAGACAGATCCACGGGGCTACACCTTC. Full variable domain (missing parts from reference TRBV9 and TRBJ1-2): DSGVTQTPKHLITATGQRVTLRCSPRSGDLSVYWYQQSLDQGLQFLIQYYNGEERAKGNILERFSAQQFPDLHSELNLSSLELGDSALYFCASSPRSKTDPRGYTFGSGTRLTVV.

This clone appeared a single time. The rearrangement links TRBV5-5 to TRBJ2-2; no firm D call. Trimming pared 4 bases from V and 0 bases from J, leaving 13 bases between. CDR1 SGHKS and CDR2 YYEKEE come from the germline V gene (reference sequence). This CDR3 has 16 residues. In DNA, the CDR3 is TGTGCCAGCAGCGCATACCTTAGATCGAACACCGGGGAGCTGTTTTTT. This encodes CASSAYLRSNTGELFF.